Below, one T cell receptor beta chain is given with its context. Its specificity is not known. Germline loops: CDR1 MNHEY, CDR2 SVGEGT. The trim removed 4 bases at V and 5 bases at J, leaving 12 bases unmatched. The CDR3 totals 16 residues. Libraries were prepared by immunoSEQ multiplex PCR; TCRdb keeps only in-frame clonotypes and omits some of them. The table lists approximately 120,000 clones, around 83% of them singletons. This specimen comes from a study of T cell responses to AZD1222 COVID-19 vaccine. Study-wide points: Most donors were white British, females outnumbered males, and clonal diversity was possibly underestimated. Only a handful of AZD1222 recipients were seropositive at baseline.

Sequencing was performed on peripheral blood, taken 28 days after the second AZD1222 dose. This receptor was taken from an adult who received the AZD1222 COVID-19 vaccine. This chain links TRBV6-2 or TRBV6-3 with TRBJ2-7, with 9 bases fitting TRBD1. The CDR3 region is CASSSGPGTGNHEQYF. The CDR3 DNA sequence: TGTGCCAGCAGTTCTGGGCCCGGGACAGGGAACCACGAGCAGTACTTC.